A single sample gave rise to the 18 T cell receptor beta chains below, sequenced in a study of T-cell memory formation after mild COVID-19. A single record per CDR3 protein comes from TCRdb applying MiXCR to the 5' RACE reads. Altogether some 180,000 distinct CDR3 sequences are present, about a fifth being singletons, with the ten largest covering 3.5% to 5%. Sequenced material: PBMCs or a T cell subset sorted from them (not recorded which). The receptors shown here come from a man aged 18 to 30 who had mild COVID-19 (a few samples of this study predate the infection). Cell type and time point are not known.

The genes are TRBV3-1 and TRBJ1-4; D unresolved. CDR3 size: 14 residues. Trimming took 4 bases from V and 4 from J, leaving 10 bases between them. Germline CDR1 and CDR2: LGHDT and YNNKEL (reference sequence). The CDR3 coding sequence is TGTGCCAGCAGCCTGCGGGGTCATAATGAAAAACTGTTTTTT. This gives the protein CASSLRGHNEKLFF.

The rearrangement links TRBV15 to TRBJ2-7; possibly TRBD1 for D (5 bases). CDR3 length: 12 residues. Trimming took 0 bases from V and 10 from J, leaving 10 bases between them. Germline V CDR1 and CDR2: LNHNV, YYDKDF (reference sequence). The CDR3 coding sequence is TGTGCCACCAGCAGAGATCAGGGCGGTCAGTACGTC. This gives the protein CATSRDQGGQYV.

This chain connects TRBV10-3 to TRBJ2-1, with D uncertain. This CDR3 contains 14 residues. Trimming removed 2 bases at V and 7 bases at J, with 12 bases between. Germline V gene data show CDR1 as ENHRY and CDR2 as SYGVKD. The CDR3 loop reads CAISEVSFGNEQFF. The CDR3 DNA is TGTGCCATCAGTGAGGTATCCTTTGGGAATGAGCAGTTCTTC.

This chain uses TRBV3-1 with TRBJ1-5; the D gene is possibly TRBD1 (5 bases). CDR1 and CDR2 from the germline V gene are LGHDT and YNNKEL (reference sequence). Trimming cost V 4 bases and J 0 bases, with 10 bases left between them. The CDR3 consists of 15 residues. The CDR3 region is CASSLGHYSNQPQHF. CDR3 DNA: TGTGCCAGCAGCCTCGGACACTATAGCAATCAGCCCCAGCATTTT.

This clonotype was found a few times. The chain couples TRBV20-1 to TRBJ1-5; D is uncertain. Trimming left V 1 base short and J 1 base short, with 5 bases between. This CDR3 region has 13 residues. CDR1 DFQATT and CDR2 SNEGSKA come from the germline V gene (reference sequence). The DNA of the CDR3 is TGCAGTGCTAGAGGGGTAAGCAATCAGCCCCAGCATTTT. Protein sequence: CSARGVSNQPQHF.

J is TRBJ2-7 and V is TRBV6-2 or TRBV6-3; D is unresolved. V gave up 0 bases and J gave up 2 bases, with 5 bases separating them. The CDR3 has 13 amino acids. Germline assignment: CDR1 MNHEY and CDR2 SVGEGT. The CDR3 DNA reads as TGTGCCAGCAGTTACTCGATGCCCTACGAGCAGTACTTC. This translates into CASSYSMPYEQYF.

This clonotype was detected a few times. The V gene is TRBV6-4, the J gene TRBJ2-7, with D possibly being TRBD1 (6 bases). This CDR3 has 14 amino acids. Germline V CDR1 and CDR2: MRHNA, SNTAGT. The V end was cut by 5 bases, the J end by 5 bases, with 16 bases between. CDR3 region: CASSFYRDMNEQYV. CDR3 in DNA: TGTGCCAGCAGTTTCTACAGGGATATGAACGAGCAGTACGTC.

The V gene is TRBV21-1, the J gene TRBJ2-1; the D call in the table, TRBD2, was not verified against the DNA. TRBV21-1 represents a pseudogene. CDR3 length equals 17 residues. CDR3 amino acids: CASSSQGTWGGDNEQFF. The CDR3 nucleotides are TGTGCCAGCAGCTCCCAGGGGACTTGGGGTGGGGACAATGAGCAGTTCTTC.

This clonotype was observed a handful of times. The V call is TRBV12-5, the J call TRBJ2-2, with D possibly matching TRBD1 (5 bases). Germline CDR1 is LGHNT and CDR2 is FRNRAP. This CDR3 region has 15 residues. V was shortened by 0 bases and J by 5 bases, with 10 bases between the two germline ends. The CDR3: CASGLVLQGTGELFF. CDR3 sequence (DNA): TGTGCTAGTGGTTTGGTACTGCAGGGTACCGGGGAGCTGTTTTTT. Combining the CDR3 with reference TRBV12-5 and TRBJ2-2 gives the whole variable domain DARVTQTPRHKVTEMGQEVTMRCQPILGHNTVFWYRQTMMQGLELLAYFRNRAPLDDSGMPKDRFSAEMPDATLATLKIQPSEPRDSAVYFCASGLVLQGTGELFFGEGSRLTVL.

This clonotype was seen only a few times. For the CDR3, the DNA is TGCGCCAGCAGCTTGGAGCCGGGATGGGAGACCCAGTACTTC. It is translated as CASSLEPGWETQYF. The rearrangement joins TRBV5-1 to TRBJ2-5; the D gene is possibly TRBD2 (5 bases). Germline V gene sequence: CDR1 SGHRS, CDR2 YFSETQ. The CDR3 length is 14 residues. Trimming cost V 0 bases and J 5 bases, with 11 bases left between them.

The V and J genes are TRBV20-1 and TRBJ2-7, with D perhaps TRBD2 (5 bases). The CDR3 is 14 residues long. V lost 2 bases, J lost 3 bases, and 14 bases lay in between. Germline V gene sequence: CDR1 DFQATT, CDR2 SNEGSKA (reference sequence). The CDR3 sequence: CSARPVDSRYEQYV. DNA for the CDR3: TGCAGTGCTAGACCTGTGGACTCGCGCTACGAGCAGTACGTC.

This clonotype was found a few times. The chain links TRBV4-3 to TRBJ2-7, with TRBD2 identical over 9 bases. The V and J ends lost 4 bases and 4 bases, in that order; junction bases with no gene match: 8. The CDR3 extends over 15 amino acids. CDR1 is LGHNA and CDR2 is YSLEER in the germline V gene. CDR3 DNA sequence: TGCGCCAGCAGCCGGTCGGCGGGGGGGAGATACGAGCAGTACTTC. Encoded protein: CASSRSAGGRYEQYF.

V usage is TRBV7-2 and J usage is TRBJ2-1; TRBD1 is a possible D gene (5 bases). This CDR3 is 15 amino acids long. Germline loops: CDR1 SGHTA, CDR2 FQGNSA. Trimming removed 4 bases from V and 5 bases from J, with 15 bases in between. CDR3 region: CASSSIMGLNNEQFF. DNA of the CDR3: TGTGCCAGCAGCTCGATTATGGGGCTTAACAATGAGCAGTTCTTC.

The CDR3 region is CASSKVGLRSTGELFF. The CDR3 bases are TGTGCCAGCAGCAAGGTGGGACTTAGGTCCACCGGGGAGCTGTTTTTT. This chain uses TRBV7-2 with TRBJ2-2, with a tentative D call TRBD2 (6 bases). Germline V gene data show CDR1 as SGHTA and CDR2 as FQGNSA. The V end lost 5 bases, the J end lost 4 bases, and 17 bases lay between the germline ends. The CDR3 length is 16 residues. The full variable domain, with the rest looked up from reference TRBV7-2 and TRBJ2-2, is GAGVSQSPSNKVTEKGKDVELRCDPISGHTALYWYRQSLGQGLEFLIYFQGNSAPDKSGLPSDRFSAERTGGSVSTLTIQRTQQEDSAVYLCASSKVGLRSTGELFFGEGSRLTVL.

In this sample, this clonotype turned up a few times. The V gene is TRBV20-1, the J gene TRBJ1-4; D perhaps matches TRBD1 (5 bases). Trimming stripped 0 bases from V and 7 bases from J, with 12 bases between. CDR3 length: 14 amino acids. Germline-derived CDR1 and CDR2 are DFQATT and SNEGSKA (reference sequence). For the CDR3, the DNA is TGCAGTGCTAGAGATCCGGGGGTGGCTGAAAAACTGTTTTTT. This encodes CSARDPGVAEKLFF.

The J gene is TRBJ2-2, the V gene TRBV29-1; possible D gene TRBD1, 6 bases. The germline CDR1 and CDR2 sequences are SQVTM and ANQGSEA. This CDR3 is 14 amino acids long. The V and J ends lost 7 bases and 0 bases respectively, with 12 bases between them. CDR3 sequence: CSGGTPANTGELFF. In DNA, the CDR3 is TGCAGCGGGGGGACACCCGCGAACACCGGGGAGCTGTTTTTT.

This chain uses TRBV27 with TRBJ1-5, with 8 bases fitting TRBD1. Unmatched junction bases numbered 8, after V lost 10 bases and J lost 6 bases. Germline CDR1 reads MNHEY; CDR2 reads SMNVEV (reference sequence). The CDR3 runs to 13 residues. DNA for the CDR3: TGTGCCACCAGCGGGACAGGCGGTCAGCCCCAGCATTTT. Amino acid sequence: CATSGTGGQPQHF.

This clonotype was counted between two and nine times. This chain uses TRBV29-1 with TRBJ1-5; possible D gene TRBD1, 6 bases. The CDR3 is 14 residues long. Germline V gene data show CDR1 as SQVTM and CDR2 as ANQGSEA. Trimming pared 6 bases from V and 3 bases from J, leaving 15 bases between. CDR3 coding DNA: TGCAGCGTCTTGGAGGGGGAAATCAATCAGCCCCAGCATTTT. Translation: CSVLEGEINQPQHF. The entire variable domain, with the rest obtained from reference TRBV29-1 and TRBJ1-5, is as follows: SAVISQKPSRDICQRGTSLTIQCQVDSQVTMMFWYRQQPGQSLTLIATANQGSEATYESGFVIDKFPISRPNLTFSTLTVSNMSPEDSSIYLCSVLEGEINQPQHFGDGTRLSIL.